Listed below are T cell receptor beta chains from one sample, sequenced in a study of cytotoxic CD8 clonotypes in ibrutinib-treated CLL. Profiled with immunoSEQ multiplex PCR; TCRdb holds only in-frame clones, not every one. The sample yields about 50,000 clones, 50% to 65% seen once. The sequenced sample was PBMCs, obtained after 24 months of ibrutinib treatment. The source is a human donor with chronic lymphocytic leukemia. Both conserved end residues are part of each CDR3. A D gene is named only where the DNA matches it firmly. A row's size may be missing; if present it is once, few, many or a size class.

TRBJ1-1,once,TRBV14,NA,TGTGCCAGCAGCCAGACGATGAACACTGAAGCTTTCTTT,CASSQTMNTEAFF
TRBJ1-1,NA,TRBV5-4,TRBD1,TGTGCCAGCAGCTTGGGACTCACAGGGGGCCCGGGTACTGAAGCTTTCTTT,CASSLGLTGGPGTEAFF
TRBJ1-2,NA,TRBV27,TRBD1,TGTGCCAGCAGTTTAAACCCAGGGGGCGGGAACTATGGCTACACCTTC,CASSLNPGGGNYGYTF
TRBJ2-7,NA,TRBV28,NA,TGTGCCAGCAGTCCGACCGGGGGTATCTACGAGCAGTACTTC,CASSPTGGIYEQYF
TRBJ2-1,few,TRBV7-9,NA,TGTGCCAGCAGCTTAGGATACAATGAGCAGTTCTTC,CASSLGYNEQFF
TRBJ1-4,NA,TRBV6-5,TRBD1,TGTGCCAGCAGTTATACCGGGACAGGGGGCCATGAAAAACTGTTTTTT,CASSYTGTGGHEKLFF
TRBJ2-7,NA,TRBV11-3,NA,TGTGCCAGCAGCTTAGCCGGGCCGGGACAGCGGGCATCCGAGCAGTACTTC,CASSLAGPGQRASEQYF
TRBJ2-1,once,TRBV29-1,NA,TGCAGCGTTGGTGGACTCAGATTCTCCTACAATGAGCAGTTCTTC,CSVGGLRFSYNEQFF
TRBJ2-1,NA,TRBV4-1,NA,TGCGCCAGCAGCCAAGATACGGGGGGCGCGCGAGTTGAGCAGTTCTTC,CASSQDTGGARVEQFF
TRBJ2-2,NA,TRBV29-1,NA,TGCAGCGTGGACAGATCGAACACCGGGGAGCTGTTTTTT,CSVDRSNTGELFF
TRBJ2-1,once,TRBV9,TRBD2,TGTGCCAGCAGCGTATCCAGCGGGGGGGCGGATGAGCAGTTCTTC,CASSVSSGGADEQFF
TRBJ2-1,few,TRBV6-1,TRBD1,TGTGCCAGCAGTGGGGACAGGGGGAATGAGCAGTTCTTC,CASSGDRGNEQFF
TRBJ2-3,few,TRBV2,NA,TGTGCCAGCAGTGGGGACGGCGCAGATACGCAGTATTTT,CASSGDGADTQYF
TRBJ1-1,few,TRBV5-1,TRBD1,TGCGCCAGCAGAACAGGGGGCGGAGGCACTGAAGCTTTCTTT,CASRTGGGGTEAFF
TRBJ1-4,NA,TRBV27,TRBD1,TGTGCCAGCAGTCCCCTGGACAGGGGGTTGCCAACTAATGAAAAACTGTTTTTT,CASSPLDRGLPTNEKLFF
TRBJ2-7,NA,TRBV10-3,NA,TGTGCCGGGGGGCAACCCTCGTCCTACGAGCAGTACTTC,CAGGQPSSYEQYF
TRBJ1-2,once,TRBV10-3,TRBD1,TGTGCCATCAGTGATGGGACAGGGGAAAACTATGGCTACACCTTC,CAISDGTGENYGYTF
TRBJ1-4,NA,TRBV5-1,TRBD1,TGCGCCAGCACCCCAGACAGGGGAATTGAAAAACTGTTTTTT,CASTPDRGIEKLFF
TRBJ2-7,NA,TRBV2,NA,TGTGCCAGCAGTGAAGGGGTGGGGCCCTACGAGCAGTACTTC,CASSEGVGPYEQYF
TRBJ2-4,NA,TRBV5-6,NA,TGTGCCAGCAGCTTGTGGAGTACACAAAACATTCAGTACTTC,CASSLWSTQNIQYF
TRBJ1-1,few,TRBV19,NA,TGTGCCAGTAGCCAAGTAATCGGAGAGATGAACACTGAAGCTTTCTTT,CASSQVIGEMNTEAFF
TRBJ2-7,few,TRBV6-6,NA,TGTGCCAGCACATCCGGGACGGTCTCCTACGAGCAGTACTTC,CASTSGTVSYEQYF
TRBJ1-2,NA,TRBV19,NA,TGTGCCAGTAGTACTCCACGATCAGGGACTAACTATGGCTACACCTTC,CASSTPRSGTNYGYTF
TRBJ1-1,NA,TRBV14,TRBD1,TGTGCCAGCAGCCCTAGGACAGGGCCCTTATTGAACACTGAAGCTTTCTTT,CASSPRTGPLLNTEAFF
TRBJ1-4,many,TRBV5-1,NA,TGCGCCAGCAGCGACACCTTCGCAACTAATGAAAAACTGTTTTTT,CASSDTFATNEKLFF